Sequencing of this T cell receptor (beta chain) was carried out in a study of blood T cell repertoires in COVID-19. Study-wide context: What the recovered Cohort 3 donors had was two negative PCRs, clearance, or symptom resolution. From T cells, B-cell-depleted T cells, or PBMCs came the material, which was cDNA or gDNA.

The CDR3 runs 16 residues. The V segment lost 3 bases and the J segment 5 bases; nucleotides outside the gene matches: 5. The germline gives CDR1 LNHDA, CDR2 SQIVND (reference sequence). Assignment of participants to cohorts was predicated upon participant-reported clinical history. Sequenced by immunoSEQ multiplex PCR; TCRdb stores in-frame clones only, minus some. In the table there are more than 120,000 clones, 84% of which are singletons. The sample comprised PBMCs or T cells enriched from blood (not recorded which). The sequence was obtained from a man aged 45-60 years in a cohort exposed to, infected with or recovered from COVID-19 (not recorded which). J is TRBJ2-1 and V is TRBV19; 12 bases fit TRBD2. CDR3: CASSISRLAGDNEQFF. CDR3 bases: TGTGCCAGTAGTATCTCACGACTAGCGGGAGACAATGAGCAGTTCTTC.